This TCR beta chain was identified during a study of blood T cell repertoires in COVID-19. Study at large: Samples of COVID-19 (acute and convalescent) were obtained from the United States, Italy and Spain. Nucleic acid was either cDNA or gDNA, and it came from T cells, B-cell-depleted T cells, or PBMCs.

J was trimmed by 4 bases and V by 10 bases; bases with no gene match: 3. This CDR3 comprises 13 residues. Germline CDR1 and CDR2: ENHRY and SYGVKD. This clone was found once. In the source study's methods: Reference gene primer amplification yielded estimated nucleated cell counts. Measured with immunoSEQ multiplex PCR; TCRdb has only the in-frame clones, and not every one. That table supplies the V and J calls and clone size; D and trimming were determined from the DNA. Of approximately 240,000 clones listed, around four fifths are singletons. The specimen sequenced was peripheral blood. The sequence was collected from a woman aged 55-70 years with active or convalescent COVID-19. V is TRBV10-3 and J is TRBJ2-1; 11 nucleotides align to TRBD2. The CDR3 here is CATGTSGYNEQFF. The CDR3 nucleotides are TGTGCCACCGGGACTAGCGGATACAATGAGCAGTTCTTC.